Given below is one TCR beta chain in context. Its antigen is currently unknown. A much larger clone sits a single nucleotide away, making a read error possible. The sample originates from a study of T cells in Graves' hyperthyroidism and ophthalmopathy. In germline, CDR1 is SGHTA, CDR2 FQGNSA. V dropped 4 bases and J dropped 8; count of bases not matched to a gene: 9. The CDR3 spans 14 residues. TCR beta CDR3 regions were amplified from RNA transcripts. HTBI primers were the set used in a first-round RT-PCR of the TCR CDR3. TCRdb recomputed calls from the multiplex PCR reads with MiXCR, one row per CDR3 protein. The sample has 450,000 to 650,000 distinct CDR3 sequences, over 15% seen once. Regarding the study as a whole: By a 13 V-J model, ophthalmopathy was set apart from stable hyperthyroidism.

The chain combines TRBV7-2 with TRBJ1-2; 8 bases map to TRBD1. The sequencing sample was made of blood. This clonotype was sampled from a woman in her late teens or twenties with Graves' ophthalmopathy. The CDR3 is CASSSSRDRYGYTF. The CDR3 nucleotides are TGTGCCAGCAGCTCGTCCCGGGACAGGTACGGCTACACCTTC.